The entry below gives a single TCR beta chain sequence along with its context. Which antigen it targets is not known. No qualities accompany the bases; no much larger clone lies one base away. The CDR3 regions of human TCRbeta chains were analyzed by immunosequencing. The authors' analysis ran thus. TCRs in the repertoires were compared against a reference library of SARS-CoV-2-specific TCRs that had been generated with the MIRA antigen-specificity platform. Breadth was defined as the fraction of unique TCRs that were SARS-CoV-2-associated. Depth was defined as the fraction of total T cells that were SARS-CoV-2-associated. Using the MIRA data, each spike-specific TCR was assigned both to the spike region to which the TCR was reactive and to a CD4 or CD8 class. Log10-transformed breadth and depth values were compared by one-way ANOVA with Sidak's multiple comparisons tests. This is the immuneACCESS table as TCRdb keeps it, with only in-frame sequences that have V and J called. A part of the clones is gone; compared with another copy, unresolved V genes explain less than half, and the rest is unexplained. That table gives V, J and clone size, and the DNA gave D and trimming. The sample has some 180,000 clones on record, over 80% of them singletons. The ten largest clones represent approximately 1.4% of the sample.

Taken from cysteine to phenylalanine, the CDR3 has 15 residues. Only CDR3 DNA remains: 45 bases, in frame from the first base. CDR1 MNHNS and CDR2 SASEGT were looked up in the germline V gene. Germline trimming: 1 base from V, 3 bases from J; junction bases outside gene matches: 1. The label giving this sample's time point can be read as: baseline before first vaccination. Vaccinee samples came from UK trials COV001 and COV002, including a single-blind randomized controlled phase 2/3 trial of AZD1222 (ChAdOx1 nCoV-19) in healthy adults. For TCRbeta chain sequencing, PBMC samples were collected from trial participants at day 0 and at day 28 after the second dose. This entry comes from a study of T cell responses to AZD1222 COVID-19 vaccine (dated by TCRdb to the early 2020s). Broadly, across the study: AZD1222 recipients with second doses at about 4 weeks or about 12 weeks were pooled, because spike-specific TCR depth and breadth did not differ between schedules. Trial participants were enrolled by age into subgroups of 18-55, 56-69 and 70-plus years, and roughly 150, 30 and 60 TCR-sequenced participants, respectively, were included in these subgroups. TCR sequencing covered 233 trial participants: nearly 210 given two doses of AZD1222 and 26 given two doses of MenACWY control vaccine.

Results the study describes overall, beyond this receptor: Most participants were white British and females outnumbered males, and the authors suggested that clonal diversity may have been underestimated. No day 14 peak-response samples were available, so repertoires were characterized only after the peak T cell response. After two AZD1222 doses, spike-specific TCR breadth and depth were significantly higher than at day 0 and than in MenACWY recipients. The whole spike protein was spanned by vaccine-associated CD4 TCRs, and dominant responses were seen in regions 160-218 and 743-854. In the small 56-69-year group, the increase in depth fell short of significance, most likely because of low power. Nearly half of unique spike-specific TCRs reportedly recognized epitopes outside regions mutated in the B.1.351 and B.1.1.7 variants. Conclusions about previously exposed vaccinees are limited, since just 5 to 7 AZD1222 recipients were seropositive for SARS-CoV-2 at baseline.

The material was peripheral blood, obtained on day 0 of AZD1222 vaccination. This receptor was obtained from an adult in good health. Here the chain combines TRBV6-1 and TRBJ1-3, with 9 bases matching TRBD1. The nucleotide sequence is given as TGTGCCAGCAGTGAAGGACAGGGGGTTGGAAACACCATATATTTT. This is translated as CASSEGQGVGNTIYF.